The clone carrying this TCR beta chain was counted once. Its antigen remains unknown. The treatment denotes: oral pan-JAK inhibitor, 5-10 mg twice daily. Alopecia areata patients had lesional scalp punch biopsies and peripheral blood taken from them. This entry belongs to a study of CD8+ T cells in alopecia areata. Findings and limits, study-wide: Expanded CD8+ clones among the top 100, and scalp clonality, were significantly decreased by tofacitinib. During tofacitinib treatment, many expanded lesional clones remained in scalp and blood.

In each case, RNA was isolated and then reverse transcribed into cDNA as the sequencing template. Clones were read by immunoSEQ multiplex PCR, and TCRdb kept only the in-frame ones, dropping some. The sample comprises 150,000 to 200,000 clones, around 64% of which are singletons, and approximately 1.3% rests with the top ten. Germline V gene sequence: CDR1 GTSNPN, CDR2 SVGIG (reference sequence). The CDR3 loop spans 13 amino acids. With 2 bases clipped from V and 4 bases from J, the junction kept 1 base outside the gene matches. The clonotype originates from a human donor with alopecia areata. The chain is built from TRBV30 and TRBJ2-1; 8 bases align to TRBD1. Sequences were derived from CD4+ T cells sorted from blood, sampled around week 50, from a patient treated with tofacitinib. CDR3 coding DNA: TGTGCCTGGAGTACAGGGGGGTACAATGAGCAGTTCTTC. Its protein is CAWSTGGYNEQFF.